Here is one T cell receptor (beta chain) with its context. This clonotype was picked up many times. The clone's antigen remains unknown. Qualities for individual bases were not recorded, and no much larger clone is one base off. From the cysteine through the phenylalanine, the CDR3 covers 13 amino acids. Only the CDR3 region is kept as DNA, spanning 39 bases read in frame from base 1. CDR1 and CDR2 are drawn from the germline V gene (reference sequence): LNHDA, SQIVND. V is reduced by 5 bases and J by 10 bases, leaving a spacing of 12 bases between them. This sample stems from a study of human T cells and chemical hapten exposure (dated by TCRdb to the early 2020s). Some background on the complete study: For sensitization, 2% DPC in acetone was applied to a 2 cm by 2 cm area of upper inner arm skin. Libraries were pooled for sequencing, and per-sample TCR yields varied mainly because of small differences in library volumes within the pool. Patch tests used Finn chambers with 0.01% DPC on the upper back, scored after 6 days by International Contact Dermatitis Research Group standards. The study tracked peripheral blood TCR repertoire changes in vivo during primary and secondary sensitization to the hapten diphenylcyclopropenone (DPC) in alopecia patients. The patient cohort, mostly female, included alopecia areata with under or over 50% scalp involvement, alopecia totalis and alopecia universalis. Patient blood was sampled pre-sensitization (week 0) and at 2, 6 and about 24 weeks after DPC sensitization. Throughout the roughly 23-week study period, patients were also given weekly therapeutic DPC doses on the scalp. About 29 alopecia patients gave blood for TCR sequencing at one to four time points (pre-sensitization, 2, 6 and 24 weeks).

Broader findings and caveats from the paper: Repeated subsampling changed both the strength of the expansion versus patch-test correlation and the threshold at which the correlation became significant. Because all patients had alopecia, a presumed autoimmune disease, the immune response of the patients might differ from that of healthy individuals. A positive correlation was found between the number of PT1 expanded TCRs and patch test score, with significance reached at thresholds 8, 16 and 32 but not 4. Expanded TCRs formed significantly more large CDR3 similarity clusters than pre-sensitization or healthy control sets, consistent with antigen-driven responses. DPC sensitization did not change how many TCRs were above 1 in 1000 frequency, and no evidence was found of alterations in global repertoire structure.

Library preparation used RACE. Sequencing took place on a NextSeq 500. Library preparation attached unique molecular identifiers to individual cDNA molecules for quantitative, reproducible TCR counting. Each blood RNA sample was used to sequence both TCR alpha and TCR beta chains. In the paper's pipeline: A median of roughly 100,000 TCRs per sample was observed, with a range of 23,224 to 690,600. The Decombinator software suite was used to annotate the V, J and CDR3 of the TCR reads. For PS versus PT1 abundance plots, all samples were subsampled to the same number of TCRs (28,000). Expanded TCRs were defined as absent before sensitization and observed at least eight times at the 2-week time point. TCRdb handled the public reads itself, with Q25 trimming in fastp and clone calling in MiXCR, and kept productive beta chains. Rows with one shared CDR3 protein collapse into an entry with the most common genes and DNA. TCRdb's processing, not the authors', yielded these V and J calls. The table for this sample lists 87,000 or so distinct CDR3 sequences; around 10% of them were counted only once. The top ten clonotypes cover about 3.5% of the sample.

This specimen's time point label, per the study, means: pre-sensitization, week 0. The meaning of the sample's treatment or condition label: therapeutic diphenylcyclopropenone sensitization with weekly scalp DPC. At every patch-test visit, the blood draw took place before the patch test was put on. To be eligible, patients had to be aged 18 to 70, diagnosed with alopecia and judged suitable for DPC therapy, while pregnant patients were excluded. Unfractionated whole blood was collected in Tempus Blood RNA tubes, and total RNA was extracted from that blood. The chain was built from TRBV19 and TRBJ1-6, with TRBD1 perhaps the D gene, on 5 matching bases. The starting material was whole blood, obtained in connection with sensitization to the hapten diphenylcyclopropenone (DPC). The source is a woman between 35 and 50 years old with alopecia areata. Some clones in this sample may be carry-over from other donors' samples. The CDR3 reads CASSHQGGSPLHF. The bases read TGTGCCAGTAGTCACCAGGGAGGCTCACCCCTCCACTTT.